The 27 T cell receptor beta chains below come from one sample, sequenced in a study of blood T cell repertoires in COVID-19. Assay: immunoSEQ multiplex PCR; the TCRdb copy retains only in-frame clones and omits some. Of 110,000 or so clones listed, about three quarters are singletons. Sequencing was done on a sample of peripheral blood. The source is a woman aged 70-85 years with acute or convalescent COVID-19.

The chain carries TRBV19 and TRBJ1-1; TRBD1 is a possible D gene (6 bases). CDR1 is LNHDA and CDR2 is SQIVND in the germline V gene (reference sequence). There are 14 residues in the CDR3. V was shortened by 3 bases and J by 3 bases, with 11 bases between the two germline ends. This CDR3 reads CASSMAGADTEAFF. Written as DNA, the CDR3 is TGTGCCAGTAGTATGGCGGGGGCTGACACTGAAGCTTTCTTT.

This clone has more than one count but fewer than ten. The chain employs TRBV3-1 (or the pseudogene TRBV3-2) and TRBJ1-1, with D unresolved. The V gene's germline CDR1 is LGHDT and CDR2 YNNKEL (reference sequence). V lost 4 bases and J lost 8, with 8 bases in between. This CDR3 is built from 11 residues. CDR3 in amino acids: CASSLGLEAFF. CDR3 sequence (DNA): TGTGCCAGCAGCCTCGGACTAGAAGCTTTCTTT.

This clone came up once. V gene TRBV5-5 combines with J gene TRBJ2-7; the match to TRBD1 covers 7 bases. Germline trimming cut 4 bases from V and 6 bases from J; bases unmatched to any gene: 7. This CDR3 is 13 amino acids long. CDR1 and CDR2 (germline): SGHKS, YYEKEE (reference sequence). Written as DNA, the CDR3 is TGTGCCAGCAGCCGGACAGGCCGGGCCGAGCAGTACTTC. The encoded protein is CASSRTGRAEQYF.

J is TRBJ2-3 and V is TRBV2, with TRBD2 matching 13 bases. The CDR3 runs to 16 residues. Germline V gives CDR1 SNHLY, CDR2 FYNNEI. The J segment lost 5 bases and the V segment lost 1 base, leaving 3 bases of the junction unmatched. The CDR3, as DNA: TGTGCCAGCAGTGAAGGGAGGACTAGCGGGGGAGATACGCAGTATTTT. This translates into CASSEGRTSGGDTQYF.

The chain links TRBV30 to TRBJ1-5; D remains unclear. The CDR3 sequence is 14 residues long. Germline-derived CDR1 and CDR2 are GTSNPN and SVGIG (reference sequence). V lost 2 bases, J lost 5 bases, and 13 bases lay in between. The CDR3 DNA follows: TGTGCCTGGAGTTCCTCCTCTCTCGATCAGCCCCAGCATTTT. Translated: CAWSSSSLDQPQHF.

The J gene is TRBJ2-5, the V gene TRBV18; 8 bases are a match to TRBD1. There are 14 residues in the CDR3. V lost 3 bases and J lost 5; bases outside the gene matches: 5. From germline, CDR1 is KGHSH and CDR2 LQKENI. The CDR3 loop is CASSPKGQVETQYF. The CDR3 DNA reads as TGTGCCAGCTCACCGAAGGGACAGGTGGAGACCCAGTACTTC.

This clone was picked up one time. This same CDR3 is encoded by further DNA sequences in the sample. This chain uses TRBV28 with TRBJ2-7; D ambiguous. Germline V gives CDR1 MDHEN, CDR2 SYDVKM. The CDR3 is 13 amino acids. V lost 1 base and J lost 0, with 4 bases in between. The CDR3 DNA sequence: TGTGCCAGCAGTTTATCCAGCTCCTACGAGCAGTACTTC. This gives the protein CASSLSSSYEQYF.

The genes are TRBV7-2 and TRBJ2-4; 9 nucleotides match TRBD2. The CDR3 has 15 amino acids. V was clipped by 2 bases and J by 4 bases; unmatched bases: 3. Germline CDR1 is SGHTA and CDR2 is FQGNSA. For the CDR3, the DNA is TGTGCCAGCAGCTTAACGGCGGGGGGGAAAAACATTCAGTACTTC. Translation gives CASSLTAGGKNIQYF.

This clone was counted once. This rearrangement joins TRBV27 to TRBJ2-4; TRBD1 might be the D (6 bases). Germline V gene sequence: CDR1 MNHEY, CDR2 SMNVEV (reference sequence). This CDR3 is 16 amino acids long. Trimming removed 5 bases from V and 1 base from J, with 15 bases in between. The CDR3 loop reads CASSVQGSGAKNIQYF. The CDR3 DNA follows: TGTGCCAGCAGTGTTCAGGGGTCTGGGGCCAAAAACATTCAGTACTTC.

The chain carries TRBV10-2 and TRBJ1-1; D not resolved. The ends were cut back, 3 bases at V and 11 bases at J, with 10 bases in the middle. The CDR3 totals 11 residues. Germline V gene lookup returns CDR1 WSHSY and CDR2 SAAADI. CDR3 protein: CASSDSVWAFF. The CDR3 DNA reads TGCGCCAGCAGTGATAGTGTGTGGGCTTTCTTT.

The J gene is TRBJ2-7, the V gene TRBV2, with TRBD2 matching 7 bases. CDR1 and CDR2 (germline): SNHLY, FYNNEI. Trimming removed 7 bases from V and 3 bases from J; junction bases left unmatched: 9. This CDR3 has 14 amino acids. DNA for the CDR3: TGTGCCAGCACTAGCGGCCTTTCTTTCTACGAGCAGTACTTC. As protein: CASTSGLSFYEQYF.

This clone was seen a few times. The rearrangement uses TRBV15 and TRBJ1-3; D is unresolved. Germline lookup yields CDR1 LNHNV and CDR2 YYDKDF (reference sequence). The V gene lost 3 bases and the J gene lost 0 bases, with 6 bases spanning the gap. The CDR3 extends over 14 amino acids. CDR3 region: CATSRDFSGNTIYF. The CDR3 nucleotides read TGTGCCACCAGCAGGGACTTCTCTGGAAACACCATATATTTT. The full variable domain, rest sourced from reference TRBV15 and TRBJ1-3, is DAMVIQNPRYQVTQFGKPVTLSCSQTLNHNVMYWYQQKSSQAPKLLFHYYDKDFNNEADTPDNFQSRRPNTSFCFLDIRSPGLGDTAMYLCATSRDFSGNTIYFGEGSWLTVV.

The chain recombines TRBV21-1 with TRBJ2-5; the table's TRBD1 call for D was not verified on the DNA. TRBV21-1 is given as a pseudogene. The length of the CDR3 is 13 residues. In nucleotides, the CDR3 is TGTGCCAGCAGCAAGGACAGGGGGGTCACCCAGTACTTC. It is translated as CASSKDRGVTQYF.

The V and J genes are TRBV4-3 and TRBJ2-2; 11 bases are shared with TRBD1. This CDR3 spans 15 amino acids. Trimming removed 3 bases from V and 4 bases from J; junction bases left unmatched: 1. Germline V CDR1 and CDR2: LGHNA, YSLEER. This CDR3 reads CASSQGQGVTGELFF. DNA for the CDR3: TGCGCCAGCAGCCAGGGACAGGGGGTCACCGGGGAGCTGTTTTTT.

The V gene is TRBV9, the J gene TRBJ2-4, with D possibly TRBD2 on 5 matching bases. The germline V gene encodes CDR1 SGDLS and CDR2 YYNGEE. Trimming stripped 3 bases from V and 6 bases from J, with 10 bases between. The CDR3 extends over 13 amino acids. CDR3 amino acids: CASSDPRGNIQYF. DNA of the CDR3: TGTGCCAGCAGCGACCCTCGGGGAAACATTCAGTACTTC.

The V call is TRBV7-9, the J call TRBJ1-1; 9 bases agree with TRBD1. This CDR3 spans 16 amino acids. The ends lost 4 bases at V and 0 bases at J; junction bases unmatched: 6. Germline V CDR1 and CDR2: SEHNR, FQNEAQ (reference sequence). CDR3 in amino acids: CASSSGQGRMNTEAFF. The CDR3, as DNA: TGTGCCAGCAGCTCCGGACAGGGGAGAATGAACACTGAAGCTTTCTTT.

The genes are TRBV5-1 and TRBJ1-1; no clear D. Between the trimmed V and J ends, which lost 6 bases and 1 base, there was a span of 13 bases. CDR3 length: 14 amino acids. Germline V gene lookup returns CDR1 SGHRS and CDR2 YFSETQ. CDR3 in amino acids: CASKSNRGNTEAFF. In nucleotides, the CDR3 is TGCGCCAGCAAGTCGAATCGGGGGAACACTGAAGCTTTCTTT. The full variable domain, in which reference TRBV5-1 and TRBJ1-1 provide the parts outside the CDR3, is KAGVTQTPRYLIKTRGQQVTLSCSPISGHRSVSWYQQTPGQGLQFLFEYFSETQRNKGNFPGRFSGRQFSNSRSEMNVSTLELGDSALYLCASKSNRGNTEAFFGQGTRLTVV.

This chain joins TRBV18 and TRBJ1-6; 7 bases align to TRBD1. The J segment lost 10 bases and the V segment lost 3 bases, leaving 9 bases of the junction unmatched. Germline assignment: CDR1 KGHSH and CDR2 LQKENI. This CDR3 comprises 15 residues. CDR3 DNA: TGTGCCAGCTCACCGGTCATGCCAGGGGGGTCACCCCTCCACTTT. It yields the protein CASSPVMPGGSPLHF.

CDR3 in DNA: TGTGCCATCAGTAAAGCAGGTATATCGAACACTGAAGCTTTCTTT. This sequence encodes CAISKAGISNTEAFF. The rearrangement uses TRBV10-3 and TRBJ1-1; no definite D call. The CDR3 is 15 residues long. V lost 5 bases, J lost 1 base, and 14 bases lay in between. Germline CDR1 is ENHRY and CDR2 is SYGVKD.

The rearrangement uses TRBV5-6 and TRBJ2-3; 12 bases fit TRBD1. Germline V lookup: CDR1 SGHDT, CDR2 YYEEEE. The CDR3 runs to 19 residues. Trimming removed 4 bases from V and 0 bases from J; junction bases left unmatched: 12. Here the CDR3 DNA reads TGTGCCAGCAGCCGAACGGCGGGACAGGGGGCGCGTAGCACAGATACGCAGTATTTT. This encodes CASSRTAGQGARSTDTQYF.

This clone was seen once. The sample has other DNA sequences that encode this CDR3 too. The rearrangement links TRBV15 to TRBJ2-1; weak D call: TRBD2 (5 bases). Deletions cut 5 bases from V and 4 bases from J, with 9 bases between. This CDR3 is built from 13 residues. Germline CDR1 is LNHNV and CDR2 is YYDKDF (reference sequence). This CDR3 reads CATSPRRYNEQFF. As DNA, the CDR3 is TGTGCCACCAGCCCCCGGAGGTACAATGAGCAGTTCTTC.

The CDR3: CASSAAGFLDDYGYTF. CDR3 nucleotides: TGTGCCAGCAGCGCCGCAGGCTTCTTAGATGACTATGGCTACACCTTC. The genes are TRBV7-2 and TRBJ1-2, with D unresolved. The CDR3 contains 16 residues. From germline, CDR1 is SGHTA and CDR2 FQGNSA. Trimming pared 5 bases from V and 3 bases from J, leaving 19 bases between.

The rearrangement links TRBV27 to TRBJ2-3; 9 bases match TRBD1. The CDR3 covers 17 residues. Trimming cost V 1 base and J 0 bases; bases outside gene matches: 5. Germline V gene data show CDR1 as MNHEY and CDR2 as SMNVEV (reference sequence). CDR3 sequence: CASSLYGQGYSTDTQYF. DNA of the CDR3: TGTGCCAGCAGTTTATATGGACAGGGGTATAGCACAGATACGCAGTATTTT.

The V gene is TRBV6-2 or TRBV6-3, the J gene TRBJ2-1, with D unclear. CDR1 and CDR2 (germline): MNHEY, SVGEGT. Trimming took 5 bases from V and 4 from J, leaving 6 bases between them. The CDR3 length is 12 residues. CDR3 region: CASSTDYNEQFF. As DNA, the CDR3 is TGTGCCAGCAGTACTGATTACAATGAGCAGTTCTTC.

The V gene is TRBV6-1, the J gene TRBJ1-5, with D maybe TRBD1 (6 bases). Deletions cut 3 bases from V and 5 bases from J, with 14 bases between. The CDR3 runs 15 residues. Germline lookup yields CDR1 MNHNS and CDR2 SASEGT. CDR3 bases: TGTGCCAGCAGTGAGGATAGACAGGACTATCAGCCCCAGCATTTT. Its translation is CASSEDRQDYQPQHF.

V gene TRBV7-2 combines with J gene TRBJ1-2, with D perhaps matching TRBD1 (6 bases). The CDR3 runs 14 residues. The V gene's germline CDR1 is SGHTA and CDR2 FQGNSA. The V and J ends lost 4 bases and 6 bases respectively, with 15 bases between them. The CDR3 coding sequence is TGTGCCAGCAGCTCGACAGGTCGCTTGGATGGCTACACCTTC. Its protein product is CASSSTGRLDGYTF. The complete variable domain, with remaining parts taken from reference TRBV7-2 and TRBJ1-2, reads GAGVSQSPSNKVTEKGKDVELRCDPISGHTALYWYRQSLGQGLEFLIYFQGNSAPDKSGLPSDRFSAERTGGSVSTLTIQRTQQEDSAVYLCASSSTGRLDGYTFGSGTRLTVV.

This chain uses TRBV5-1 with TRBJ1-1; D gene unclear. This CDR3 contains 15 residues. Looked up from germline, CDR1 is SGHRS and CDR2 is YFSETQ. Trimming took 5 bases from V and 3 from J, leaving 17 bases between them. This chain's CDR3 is CASRGGSPQDTEAFF. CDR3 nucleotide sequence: TGCGCCAGCAGAGGAGGGAGCCCCCAAGACACTGAAGCTTTCTTT.